The sequence of this T cell receptor beta chain was determined in a study of blood T cell repertoires in COVID-19. Study as a whole: Sample material is recorded as cDNA or gDNA derived from T cells, B-cell-depleted T cells, or PBMCs.

The CDR3 has 15 residues. Trimming removed 4 bases from V and 1 base from J, with 13 bases in between. CDR1 is SGHDN and CDR2 is FVKESK in the germline V gene. TCRdb's table, derived via immunoSEQ multiplex PCR, lists solely in-frame clones and lacks some. This sample has some 250,000 clones, with roughly 87% found just once. The TCR sequence derives from a woman in her 30s with acute or convalescent COVID-19. This chain joins TRBV14 and TRBJ1-1; D is ambiguous. The specimen sequenced was peripheral blood. The CDR3, as DNA: TGTGCCAGCAGCCCGAGGGATTTGGGGAACACTGAAGCTTTCTTT. This encodes CASSPRDLGNTEAFF.